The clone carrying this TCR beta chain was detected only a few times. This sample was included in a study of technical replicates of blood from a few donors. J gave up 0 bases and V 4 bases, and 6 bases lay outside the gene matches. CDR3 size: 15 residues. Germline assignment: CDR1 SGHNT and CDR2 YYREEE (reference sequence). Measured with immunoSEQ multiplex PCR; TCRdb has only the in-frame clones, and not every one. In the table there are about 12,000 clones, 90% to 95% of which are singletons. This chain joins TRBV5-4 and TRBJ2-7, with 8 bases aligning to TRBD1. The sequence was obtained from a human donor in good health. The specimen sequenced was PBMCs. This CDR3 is CASSPGQEISYEQYF. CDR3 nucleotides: TGTGCCAGCAGCCCGGGACAGGAGATCTCCTACGAGCAGTACTTC.